This T cell receptor (beta chain) appears in the sequencing data of a study of blood T cell repertoires in COVID-19. Study-level background: The United States, Italy and Spain were the sources of the acute and convalescent COVID-19 samples. The analysed material was cDNA or gDNA that came from T cells, B-cell-depleted T cells, or PBMCs.

Per the study methods: Using reference gene primer amplification, nucleated cell counts were estimated. Measured with immunoSEQ multiplex PCR; TCRdb has only the in-frame clones, and not every one. That table furnishes V, J and clone size, whereas the DNA furnished D and trimming. The sample contains under 250,000 clones, approximately 85% of which appear only once. Seattle participants joined during active infection and were tracked over time. Germline assignment: CDR1 MGHRA and CDR2 YSYEKL. The ends lost 4 bases at V and 7 bases at J; junction bases unmatched: 6. The CDR3 spans 14 residues. Sequenced sample: peripheral blood. The sequence was collected from a woman older than 75 with COVID-19, enrolled during active disease. The chain has TRBV4-1 and TRBJ2-1; 8 bases are shared with TRBD2. CDR3 protein: CASSPGLGNNEQFF. CDR3 coding DNA: TGCGCCAGCAGCCCGGGACTAGGCAATAATGAGCAGTTCTTC.